This T cell receptor beta chain was retrieved from a study of blood T cell repertoires in COVID-19. Study summary: In each case, the material was cDNA or gDNA derived from T cells, B-cell-depleted T cells, or PBMCs.

Recruits, aged roughly 18 to 95 years, lived in under 25 US areas. Each participant's cohort was designated according to participant-reported clinical history. This CDR3 is 13 amino acids long. With 5 bases removed from V and 3 bases from J, the gap between germline ends came to 9 bases. Per the germline V gene, CDR1 is SGHTA and CDR2 is FQGNSA. Per the original data handling: Cell counts per sample came from amplifying reference gene primers. Measured with immunoSEQ multiplex PCR; TCRdb has only the in-frame clones, and not every one. The DNA gave D and trimming, while V, J and clone size come from that table. This sample has approximately 190,000 clones, with roughly 80% found just once.

The V gene is TRBV7-2, the J gene TRBJ2-3, with D unclear. The sequence was obtained from a man between 35 and 55 years old who had recovered from COVID-19. Material: PBMCs or T cells enriched from blood (not recorded which). CDR3 coding DNA: TGTGCCAGCAGCCCCGCGTGGACAGATACGCAGTATTTT. Protein: CASSPAWTDTQYF.